This paragraph covers one T cell receptor (beta chain) sequence. The data are from a study of blood T cell repertoires in COVID-19. Turning to the study itself: Spain, Italy and the United States supplied samples that represented acute and convalescent COVID-19. The cDNA or gDNA used as material had been derived from T cells, B-cell-depleted T cells, or PBMCs.

Per the original data handling: Estimation of nucleated cell counts was performed using reference gene primer amplification. The data were produced by immunoSEQ multiplex PCR, yet TCRdb's version contains in-frame clones alone and is incomplete. D and trimming come from the DNA, and the V and J calls and clone size come from that table. The table lists some 87,000 clones, around four fifths of them singletons. The V gene end was trimmed by 5 bases and the J gene end by 8 bases; junction bases not matched to a gene: 12. Germline lookup yields CDR1 SGHTA and CDR2 FQGNSA. The CDR3 is 16 amino acids. Sequencing used peripheral blood. This clonotype was sampled from a woman aged 70-85 years with active or convalescent COVID-19. The chain is built from TRBV7-2 and TRBJ1-4, with 9 bases matching TRBD1. This chain's CDR3 is CASSPLPGTGMEKLFF. CDR3 DNA: TGTGCCAGCAGCCCACTCCCCGGGACAGGGATGGAAAAACTGTTTTTT. Supplemented by reference TRBV7-2 and TRBJ1-4, the full variable domain reads GAGVSQSPSNKVTEKGKDVELRCDPISGHTALYWYRQSLGQGLEFLIYFQGNSAPDKSGLPSDRFSAERTGGSVSTLTIQRTQQEDSAVYLCASSPLPGTGMEKLFFGSGTQLSVL.